The entry that follows covers one TCR beta chain sequence. This clone was recorded once. What antigen it recognizes has not been identified. Per-base quality was not reported, and no clone a single base away is much larger than it. The entry originates in a study of T cell responses to AZD1222 COVID-19 vaccine (dated by TCRdb to 2020 to 2022). General notes on the study: TCR sequencing was performed for approximately 240 trial participants, of whom about 210 were given two doses of AZD1222 and approximately 26 were given two doses of MenACWY control vaccine. Enrollment into the trials was organized by age into subgroups of 18-55, 56-69 and 70-plus years, and those subgroups contained roughly 160, 29 and 62 TCR-sequenced participants, respectively. Points the paper makes about the study in general: The vaccine-associated CD4 TCRs covered the entire spike protein, and the dominant responses fell in regions 160-218 and 743-854. Because no day 14 peak-response samples were available, repertoires were characterized only after the peak T cell response. Participants were mostly white British and included more females than males, and it was suggested by the authors that clonal diversity may have been underestimated. In the small 56-69-year group, the increase in depth fell short of significance, most likely because of low power. A significant rise in spike-specific TCR breadth and depth was observed after two AZD1222 doses relative to day 0 and relative to MenACWY recipients. Conclusions about previously exposed vaccinees are limited because only six or seven AZD1222 recipients were SARS-CoV-2 seropositive at baseline. Epitopes outside the regions mutated in the B.1.351 and B.1.1.7 variants were reportedly recognized by nearly half of the unique spike-specific TCRs.

The CDR3 regions of human TCRbeta chains were analyzed by immunosequencing. The study's own analysis went as follows. TCRs in the repertoires were matched against a reference library of SARS-CoV-2-specific TCRs that had been generated with the MIRA antigen-specificity platform. Breadth meant the fraction of unique TCRs that were SARS-CoV-2-associated, whereas depth meant the fraction of total T cells that were SARS-CoV-2-associated. Using the MIRA data, each spike-specific TCR was assigned both to the spike region to which the TCR was reactive and to a CD4 or CD8 class. Log10-transformed breadth and depth values were compared by one-way ANOVA with Sidak's multiple comparisons tests. In TCRdb, the immuneACCESS table is reduced to in-frame sequences with V and J assigned. These tables do not hold every clone; where another copy was compared, an unresolved V gene accounts for under half, and the others remain unexplained. From that table come the V and J calls and clone size; the DNA was used to work out D and trimming. The sample contains 90,000 to 150,000 clones, roughly 90% of them found a single time. The top ten hold 2.5% to 3% of the sample.

In the paper's terms, the time point label means: about 28 days (+/-7) after the second vaccine dose. AZD1222 recipients whose second dose came at about 4 weeks and those whose second dose came at about 12 weeks were combined into one group, since spike-specific TCR depth and breadth did not differ between the two schedules. Vaccinee samples came from UK trials COV001 and COV002, including a single-blind randomized controlled phase 2/3 trial of AZD1222 (ChAdOx1 nCoV-19) in healthy adults. For TCRbeta chain sequencing, PBMC samples from trial participants were taken at day 0 and at day 28 after the second dose. The origin of this receptor is an adult who received the AZD1222 COVID-19 vaccine. The sample consisted of peripheral blood, taken 28 days after the second AZD1222 dose.

Here the CDR3 is given as CAVAPRDRDYNEQFF. The nucleotide sequence reads TGTGCCGTCGCCCCCCGGGACAGGGACTACAATGAGCAGTTCTTC. This chain joins TRBV10-3 to TRBJ2-1, and 9 junctional nucleotides match TRBD1. The germline V gene specifies ENHRY as CDR1 and SYGVKD as CDR2. Trimming removed 11 bases from V and 3 bases from J; the gene matches leave 11 bases unexplained. CDR3 length: 15 amino acids, cysteine to phenylalanine. The entry retains the CDR3 DNA only, 45 bases that are in frame from base 1.